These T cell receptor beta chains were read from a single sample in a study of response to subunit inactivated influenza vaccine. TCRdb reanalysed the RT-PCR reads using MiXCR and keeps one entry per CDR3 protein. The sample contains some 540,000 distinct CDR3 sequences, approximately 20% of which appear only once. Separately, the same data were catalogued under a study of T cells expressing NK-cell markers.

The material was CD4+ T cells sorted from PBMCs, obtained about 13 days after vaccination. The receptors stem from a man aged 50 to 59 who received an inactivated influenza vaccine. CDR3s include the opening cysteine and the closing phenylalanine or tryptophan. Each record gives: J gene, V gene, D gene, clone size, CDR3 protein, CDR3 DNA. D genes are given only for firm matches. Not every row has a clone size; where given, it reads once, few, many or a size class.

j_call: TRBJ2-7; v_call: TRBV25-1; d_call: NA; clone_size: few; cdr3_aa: CASSESLAYEQYF; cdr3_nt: TGTGCCAGCAGTGAATCGCTAGCCTACGAGCAGTACTTC
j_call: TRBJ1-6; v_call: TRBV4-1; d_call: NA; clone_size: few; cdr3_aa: CASSQDNQWNSPLHF; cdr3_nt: TGCGCCAGCAGCCAAGATAACCAATGGAATTCACCCCTCCACTTT
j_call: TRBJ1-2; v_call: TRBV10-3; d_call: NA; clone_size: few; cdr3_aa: CAISEPALGYTF; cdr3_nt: TGTGCCATCAGTGAGCCGGCTCTTGGCTACACCTTC
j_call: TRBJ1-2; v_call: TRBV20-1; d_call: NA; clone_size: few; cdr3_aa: CSARGGEVYYGYTF; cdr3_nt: TGCAGTGCTAGAGGGGGGGAGGTTTACTATGGCTACACCTTC
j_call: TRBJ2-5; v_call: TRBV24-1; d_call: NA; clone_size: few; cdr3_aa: CATSDGAGETQYF; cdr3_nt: TGTGCCACCAGTGATGGGGCAGGAGAGACCCAGTACTTC
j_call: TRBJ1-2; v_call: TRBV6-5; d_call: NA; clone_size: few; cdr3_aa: CASSYGPSLYGYTF; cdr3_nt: TGTGCCAGCAGTTACGGACCGAGCCTCTATGGCTACACCTTC
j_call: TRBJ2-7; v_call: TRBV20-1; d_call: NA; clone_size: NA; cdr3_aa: CSATPRDFEQYF; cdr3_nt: TGCAGTGCTACCCCCCGAGATTTTGAGCAGTACTTC
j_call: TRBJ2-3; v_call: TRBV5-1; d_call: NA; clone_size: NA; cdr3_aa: CASSVGPGDTQYF; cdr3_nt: TGCGCCAGCAGCGTGGGCCCTGGGGATACGCAGTATTTT
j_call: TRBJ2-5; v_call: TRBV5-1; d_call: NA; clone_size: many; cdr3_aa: CASSAGRVTQYF; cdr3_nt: TGCGCCAGCAGCGCAGGCAGGGTAACCCAGTACTTC
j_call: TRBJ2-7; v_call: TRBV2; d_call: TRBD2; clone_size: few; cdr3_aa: CASRKTSGSIYEQYF; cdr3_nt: TGTGCCAGCAGGAAGACTAGCGGGAGTATCTACGAGCAGTACTTC
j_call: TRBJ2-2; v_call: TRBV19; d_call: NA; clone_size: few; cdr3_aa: CATTGRVTSTGELFF; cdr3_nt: TGTGCCACTACCGGTCGCGTGACGAGCACCGGGGAGCTGTTTTTT
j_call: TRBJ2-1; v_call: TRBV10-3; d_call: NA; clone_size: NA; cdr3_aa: CAISVKESSYEQFF; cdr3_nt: TGTGCCATCAGTGTCAAGGAGAGCTCCTACGAGCAGTTCTTC
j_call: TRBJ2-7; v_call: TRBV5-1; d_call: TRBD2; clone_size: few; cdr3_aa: CASSPGLGSLQQYF; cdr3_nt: TGCGCCAGCAGCCCCGGACTAGGCTCCCTTCAGCAGTACTTC
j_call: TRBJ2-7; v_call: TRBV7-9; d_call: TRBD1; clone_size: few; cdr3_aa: CASSLVGTGGPSYEQYF; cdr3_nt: TGTGCCAGCAGCTTGGTTGGGACAGGGGGCCCTTCCTACGAGCAGTACTTC
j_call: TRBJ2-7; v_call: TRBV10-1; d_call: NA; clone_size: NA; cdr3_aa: CASSEHRLPSQQYF; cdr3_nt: TGCGCCAGCAGTGAGCACCGACTTCCATCTCAGCAGTACTTC
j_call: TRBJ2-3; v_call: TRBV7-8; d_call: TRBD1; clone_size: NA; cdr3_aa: CASSWRPGQGPTDTQYF; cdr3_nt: TGTGCCAGCAGCTGGAGACCGGGACAGGGCCCCACAGATACGCAGTATTTT
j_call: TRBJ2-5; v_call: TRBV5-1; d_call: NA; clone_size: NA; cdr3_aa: CASSLNLEVRTQYF; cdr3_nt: TGCGCCAGCAGCTTGAATTTGGAGGTACGGACCCAGTACTTC
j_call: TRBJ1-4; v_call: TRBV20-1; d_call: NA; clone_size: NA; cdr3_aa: CSARETGRGVNEKLFF; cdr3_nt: TGCAGTGCTAGAGAGACCGGACGAGGGGTTAATGAAAAACTGTTTTTT
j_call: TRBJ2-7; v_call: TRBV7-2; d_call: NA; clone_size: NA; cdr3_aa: CASSLRTGGNSEQYF; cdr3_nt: TGTGCCAGCAGCTTAAGAACAGGAGGGAACTCCGAGCAGTACTTC
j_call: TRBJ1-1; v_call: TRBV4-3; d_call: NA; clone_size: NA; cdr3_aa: CASSHRVGTEAFF; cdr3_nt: TGCGCCAGCTCTCATCGGGTTGGGACTGAAGCTTTCTTT
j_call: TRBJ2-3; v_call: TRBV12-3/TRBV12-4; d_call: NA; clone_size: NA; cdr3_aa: CASSFGATTDTQYF; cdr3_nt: TGTGCCAGCAGTTTTGGAGCTACCACAGATACGCAGTATTTT
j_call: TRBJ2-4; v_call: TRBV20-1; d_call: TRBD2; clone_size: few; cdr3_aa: CSASEVASGKNIQYF; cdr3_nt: TGCAGTGCTAGCGAGGTCGCTAGCGGAAAAAACATTCAGTACTTC